The rows below give T cell receptor beta chains drawn from one sample of a study of tumor and adjacent non-tumor tissue in lung cancer. TCRdb fed the multiplex PCR reads into MiXCR, producing one record per CDR3 protein. The repertoire holds about 67,000 distinct CDR3 sequences, roughly three quarters seen once, with 40% to 55% in the top ten. Sequenced material: distant non-tumor lung tissue. These receptor sequences come from a man aged 55 to 70 with non-small cell lung cancer. CDR3s include the opening cysteine and the closing phenylalanine or tryptophan. A D gene is named only where the DNA matches it firmly. Some rows mark clone size as missing; the rest say once, few, many or name a class of expanded clone.

>TRBV5-1|TRBD2|TRBJ2-1|.
CVSSRQSGSDEQIF
TGCGTCAGCAGCCGCCAAAGCGGGAGCGATGAGCAGATCTTC
>TRBV6-1|.|TRBJ2-6|.
CATSEGGWGANVLTF
TGTGCCACCAGTGAAGGAGGATGGGGGGCCAACGTCCTGACTTTC
>TRBV18|.|TRBJ1-5|.
CSSSEGKDQPQHF
TGTTCCAGCTCAGAGGGGAAGGATCAGCCCCAGCATTTT
>TRBV12-3/TRBV12-4|.|TRBJ2-5|.
CDSSLGHLEETQCF
TGTGATAGCAGTTTAGGGCATTTAGAAGAGACCCAGTGCTTC
>TRBV28|TRBD2|TRBJ2-7|many
CASSFPGTSGASKQYF
TGTGCCAGCAGTTTTCCCGGGACTAGCGGGGCCTCCAAGCAGTACTTC
>TRBV6-5|.|TRBJ2-1|.
CARSLGNNEQFF
TGTGCCCGCAGTCTAGGGAACAATGAGCAGTTCTTC
>TRBV4-2|.|TRBJ1-1|.
CASSQEPLGSLGTEAFF
TGTGCCAGCAGCCAAGAACCCCTTGGGTCTCTGGGCACTGAAGCTTTCTTT
>TRBV5-4|.|TRBJ2-1|.
CADSSSQGFMYEQFF
TGTGCCGACAGCTCCTCGCAGGGGTTCATGTATGAGCAGTTCTTC
>TRBV20-1|.|TRBJ1-5|once
CSARSPGRVSQSQHF
TGCAGTGCTAGAAGTCCCGGACGTGTAAGTCAGTCCCAGCATTTT
>TRBV29-1|.|TRBJ2-7|.
CSATRGEQGSQEQYF
TGCAGCGCAACAAGGGGGGAACAGGGTTCCCAAGAGCAATACTTC
>TRBV6-5|.|TRBJ1-2|.
CTSSWGLWSPGGYTF
TGTACCAGCAGTTGGGGCCTCTGGAGTCCGGGGGGCTACACCTTC
>TRBV5-1|TRBD2|TRBJ2-5|.
CASSLYRSGRGPNKETQYF
TGCGCCAGCAGTTTGTACCGCAGCGGGAGAGGCCCAAATAAAGAGACGCAGTACTTC
>TRBV4-1|.|TRBJ2-1|.
CADSQGYNEQFF
TGCGCCGACAGCCAAGGGTACAATGAGCAATTCTTC
>TRBV10-3|TRBD1|TRBJ2-6|.
CAIRDPGQGGLGANVLTF
TGTGCCATCAGGGATCCGGGACAGGGGGGGCTTGGGGCCAACGTCCTGACTTTC
>TRBV11-1|.|TRBJ2-5|.
CASSDYTYQETQYF
TGTGCCAGCAGTGACTACACGTACCAAGAGACCCAGTACTTC
>TRBV12-3/TRBV12-4|.|TRBJ2-1|.
CASSFPQWDHNEQLF
TGTGCTAGCAGTTTCCCTCAATGGGACCACAATGAGCAGTTATTC
>TRBV11-3|.|TRBJ2-3|.
CSSSSGLADSTDTENF
TGTTCCAGTAGCTCCGGGCTAGCAGATAGCACAGATACGGAGAATTTT
>TRBV6-5|.|TRBJ2-2|.
CASGGNSGELFF
TGTGCCAGTGGCGGAAACTCCGGGGAGCTATTTTTT
>TRBV5-5|.|TRBJ2-5|.
CASSFGTREETQYF
TGCGCCAGCAGCTTTGGGACAAGGGAAGAGACCCAGTACTTC
>TRBV6-5|.|TRBJ2-3|many
CASSYGTGTDTQYF
TGTGCCAGCAGTTATGGGACGGGCACAGATACGCAGTATTTT
>TRBV5-5|.|TRBJ2-1|many
CASRGGNEQFF
TGTGCCAGCAGAGGGGGCAATGAGCAGTTCTTC
>TRBV6-5|.|TRBJ2-6|few
CASSYMLGGTNVLTF
TGTGCCAGCAGTTACATGCTGGGTGGGACCAACGTTCTGACTTTC
>TRBV10-3|.|TRBJ1-5|.
CAITDRVDLPQHF
TGTGCCATCACGGACAGAGTGGATCTGCCCCAGCATTTT
>TRBV7-8|.|TRBJ2-3|.
CASSLGSSVIGTQYF
TGTGCCAGCAGCCTAGGCTCTAGCGTGATAGGTACGCAGTATTTT
>TRBV6-1|.|TRBJ1-1|.
CASSPFYEAFF
TGTGCCAGCAGCCCTTTTTATGAAGCTTTCTTT
>TRBV29-1|TRBD1|TRBJ2-3|.
CSVDTTGTGVADTQCF
TGTAGCGTCGATACAACCGGGACAGGGGTCGCAGATACGCAGTGTTTT
>TRBV11-2|.|TRBJ2-1|.
CASSRSSKQFF
TGTGCCAGTAGCCGATCCTCCAAGCAGTTCTTC
>TRBV11-1|.|TRBJ2-5|.
CAGSDDTYQETQYF
TGTGCCGGCAGCGACGACACGTACCAAGAGACCCAGTACTTC
>TRBV11-2|.|TRBJ2-1|many
CASSLDVNREQFF
TGTGCCAGCAGCTTAGATGTCAACCGTGAGCAGTTCTTC